This TCR beta chain was captured by sequencing in a study of response to subunit inactivated influenza vaccine. Study outcomes and limitations: Authors suggested seasonal influenza vaccinations each recruit few new T cells.

TCRdb used MiXCR to reprocess the RT-PCR reads, holding one entry per CDR3 protein. The profile shows 500,000 or so distinct CDR3 sequences, 15% to 20% of them singletons. This clonotype was seen a handful of times. Its antigen is as yet unknown. This sequence originates from a man between 50 and 69 years old who received an inactivated influenza vaccine. The sequencing used CD4+ T cells sorted from PBMCs, collected about 23 months after vaccination.

CDR3 nucleotides: TGTGCCAGCCACGAGGGGGACACAAATTCACCCCTCCACTTT. It codes for CASHEGDTNSPLHF. This chain connects TRBV25-1 to TRBJ1-6; D might be TRBD1 (6 bases). The CDR3 sequence is 14 residues long. V gave up 8 bases and J gave up 7 bases, with 15 bases separating them. CDR1 is MGHDK, CDR2 SYGVNS, per germline.